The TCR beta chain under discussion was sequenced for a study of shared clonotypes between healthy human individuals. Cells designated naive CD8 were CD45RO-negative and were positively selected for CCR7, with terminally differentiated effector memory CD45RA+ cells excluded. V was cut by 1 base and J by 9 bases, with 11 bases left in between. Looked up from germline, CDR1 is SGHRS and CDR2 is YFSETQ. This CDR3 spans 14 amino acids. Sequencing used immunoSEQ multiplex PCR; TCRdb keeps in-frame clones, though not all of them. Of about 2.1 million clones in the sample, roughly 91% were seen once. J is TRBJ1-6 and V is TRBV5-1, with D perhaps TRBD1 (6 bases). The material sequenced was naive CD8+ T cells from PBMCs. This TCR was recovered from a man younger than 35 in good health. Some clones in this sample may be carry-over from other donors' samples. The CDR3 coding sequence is TGCGCCAGCAGCTTGCAGGGGCCCCCTTCACCCCTCCACTTT. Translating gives CASSLQGPPSPLHF.